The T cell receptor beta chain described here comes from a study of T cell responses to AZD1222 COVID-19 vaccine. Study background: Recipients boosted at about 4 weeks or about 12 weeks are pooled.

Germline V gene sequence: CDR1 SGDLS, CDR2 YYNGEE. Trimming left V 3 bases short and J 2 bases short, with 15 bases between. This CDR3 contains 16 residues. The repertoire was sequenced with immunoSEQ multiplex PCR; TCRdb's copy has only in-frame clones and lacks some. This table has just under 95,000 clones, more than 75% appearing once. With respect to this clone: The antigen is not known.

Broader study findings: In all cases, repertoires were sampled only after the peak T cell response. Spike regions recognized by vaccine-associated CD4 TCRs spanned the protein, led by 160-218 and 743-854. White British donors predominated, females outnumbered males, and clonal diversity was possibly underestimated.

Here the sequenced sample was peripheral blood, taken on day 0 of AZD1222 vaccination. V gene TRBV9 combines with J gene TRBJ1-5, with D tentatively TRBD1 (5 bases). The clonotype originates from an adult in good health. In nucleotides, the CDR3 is TGTGCCAGCAGCGCAGGTGGGGGGAGCGGCAATCAGCCCCAGCATTTT. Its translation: CASSAGGGSGNQPQHF.